This is a list of T cell receptor beta chains from one sample in a study of shared clonotypes between healthy human individuals. The repertoire was sequenced with immunoSEQ multiplex PCR; TCRdb's copy has only in-frame clones and lacks some. The data show about 1.5 million clones, approximately 98% seen once. Sequenced sample: naive CD4+ T cells sorted from blood. These receptors were obtained from a man aged 30-40 years in good health. CDR3s include the opening cysteine and the closing phenylalanine or tryptophan. The D gene is left open where the match is weak. The size entry is marked missing in some rows and otherwise reads once, few, many or a size class.

cdr3_nt cdr3_aa j_call d_call v_call clone_size
TGTGCCAGCAGCCCGAGCACAGATACGCAGTATTTT CASSPSTDTQYF TRBJ2-3 . TRBV7-8 once
TGTGCCAGCAGTTTAAGGCAGGGAAACACCATATATTTT CASSLRQGNTIYF TRBJ1-3 . TRBV27 .
TGCGCCAGCAGCAATATGAACACTGAAGCTTTCTTT CASSNMNTEAFF TRBJ1-1 . TRBV5-1 .
TGCGCCAGCAGCCAAGATCTTCTCCTGACTGGTGGCTACACCTTC CASSQDLLLTGGYTF TRBJ1-2 . TRBV4-3 .
TGTGCCAGTAGTATAGAACTCCCGGCAACTAATGAAAAACTGTTTTTT CASSIELPATNEKLFF TRBJ1-4 . TRBV19 .
TGTGCCAGCAGCCAAGGGATAGCGGGAACGCAAGAGACCCAGTACTTC CASSQGIAGTQETQYF TRBJ2-5 TRBD2 TRBV4-2 .
TGTGCCAGCAGGGAACAGGGACGCGGGGAGCTGTTTTTT CASREQGRGELFF TRBJ2-2 . TRBV28 once
TGTGCCAGCTCACCATCGACGGCCAACGTCCTGACTTTC CASSPSTANVLTF TRBJ2-6 . TRBV18 .
TGTGCCAGCAGCTTAGGAGATAGCGGCGAGCAGTACTTC CASSLGDSGEQYF TRBJ2-7 . TRBV7-6 .
TGTGCCAGCAGCCCCCCAGGGCAAGAGACCCAGTACTTC CASSPPGQETQYF TRBJ2-5 . TRBV7-9 .
TGTGCCAGCAGCTTAGTATTAACAGGGTATAATGAAAAACTGTTTTTT CASSLVLTGYNEKLFF TRBJ1-4 . TRBV7-2 .
TGTGCCAGCAGTTTAACAAGTCGAACTGAAGCTTTCTTT CASSLTSRTEAFF TRBJ1-1 . TRBV27 .
TGTGCCAGCAGCTCGGACCCGATCTCCTACGAGCAGTACTTC CASSSDPISYEQYF TRBJ2-7 . TRBV7-2 .
TGTGCCAGCAGCGTAGCTGGGAAGGCTCGAACCGGGGAGCTGTTTTTT CASSVAGKARTGELFF TRBJ2-2 . TRBV9 .
TGTGCCAGCAGTCTAATGAATGAGCAGTTCTTC CASSLMNEQFF TRBJ2-1 . TRBV2 .
TGTGCCAGCAGCACGGGACAGGCAGAGACCCAGTACTTC CASSTGQAETQYF TRBJ2-5 TRBD1 TRBV11-2 .